The clone carrying this T cell receptor beta chain was counted between two and nine times. The authors made TCR cDNA by 5'RACE template switching, adding a universal primer site and UMIs. One entry per CDR3 protein results from TCRdb running MiXCR on the 5' RACE reads. The sample records 50,000 to 60,000 distinct CDR3 sequences, about 5% being singletons. The germline CDR1 and CDR2 sequences are MGHDK and SYGVNS. The length of the CDR3 is 13 residues. V lost 3 bases and J lost 2, with 5 bases in between. This specimen belongs to a study of T cells after yellow fever vaccination. Study as a whole: Cell sorting separated EM, EMRA, CM and Tscm memory subsets by CD3, CD45RA, CCR7 and CD95. Notes on the study in general: Among all clonotypes, a small share was observed in both CD4 and CD8 compartments.

This chain links TRBV25-1 with TRBJ1-3; no firm D call. The specimen comprised PBMCs, either bulk or a sorted T-cell subset (CD4+, CD8+, memory, or dextramer-sorted; not recorded which), sampled on the day of the yellow fever booster vaccination. This sequence originates from a man younger than 35 who received the YFV17D yellow fever vaccine. The CDR3 nucleotides are TGTGCCAGCAGTGATCGTACTGGAAACACCATATATTTT. Protein: CASSDRTGNTIYF.